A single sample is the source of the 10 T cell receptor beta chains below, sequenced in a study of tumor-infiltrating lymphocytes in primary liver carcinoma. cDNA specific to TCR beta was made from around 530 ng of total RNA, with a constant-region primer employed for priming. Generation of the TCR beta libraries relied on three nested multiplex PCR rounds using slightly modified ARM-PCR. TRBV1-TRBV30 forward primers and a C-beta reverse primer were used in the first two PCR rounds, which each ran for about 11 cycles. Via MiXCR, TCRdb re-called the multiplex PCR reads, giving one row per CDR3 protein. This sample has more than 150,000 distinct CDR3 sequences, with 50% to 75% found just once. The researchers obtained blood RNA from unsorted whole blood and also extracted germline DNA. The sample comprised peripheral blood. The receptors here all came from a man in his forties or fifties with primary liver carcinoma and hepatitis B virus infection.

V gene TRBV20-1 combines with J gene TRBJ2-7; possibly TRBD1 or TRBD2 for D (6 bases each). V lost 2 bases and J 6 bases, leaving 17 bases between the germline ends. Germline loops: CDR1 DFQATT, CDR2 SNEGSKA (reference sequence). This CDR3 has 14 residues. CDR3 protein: CSARCSGRGPEQYF. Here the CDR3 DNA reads TGCAGTGCTAGATGTAGCGGCAGGGGTCCCGAGCAGTACTTC.

The CDR3 DNA is TGTGCCAGCAGACACCGGACCGTCCTCCATGGCTACACCTTC. It codes for CASRHRTVLHGYTF. This chain joins TRBV6-5 and TRBJ1-2; D not resolved. CDR3 length: 14 amino acids. Deletions cut 6 bases from V and 6 bases from J, with 17 bases between. Germline CDR1 reads MNHEY; CDR2 reads SVGAGI.

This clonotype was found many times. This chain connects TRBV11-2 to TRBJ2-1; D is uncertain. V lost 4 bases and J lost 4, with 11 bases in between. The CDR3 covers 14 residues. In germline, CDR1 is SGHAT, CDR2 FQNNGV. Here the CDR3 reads CASSSSVGYNEQFF. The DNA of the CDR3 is TGTGCCAGCAGCTCCAGCGTGGGGTACAATGAGCAGTTCTTC.

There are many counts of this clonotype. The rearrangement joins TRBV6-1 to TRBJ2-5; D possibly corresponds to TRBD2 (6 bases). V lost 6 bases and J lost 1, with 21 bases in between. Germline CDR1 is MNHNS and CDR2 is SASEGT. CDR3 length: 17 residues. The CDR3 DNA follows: TGTGCCAGCAGCGCTAGCACGGGGGTAAACCGCCAAGAGACCCAGTACTTC. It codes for CASSASTGVNRQETQYF.

The CDR3 DNA reads TGCGCCAGCAGCCCGCCAGGGGTGACCTCCTACGAGCAGTACTTC. Translating gives CASSPPGVTSYEQYF. The chain combines TRBV4-1 with TRBJ2-7; the D gene is possibly TRBD1 (6 bases). CDR1 and CDR2 (germline): MGHRA, YSYEKL. The CDR3 runs 15 residues. Trimming stripped 4 bases from V and 0 bases from J, with 13 bases between.

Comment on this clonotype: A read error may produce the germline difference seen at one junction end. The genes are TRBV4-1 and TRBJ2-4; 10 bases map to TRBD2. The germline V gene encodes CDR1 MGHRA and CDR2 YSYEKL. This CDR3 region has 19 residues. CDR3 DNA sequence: TGCGCCAGCAGCCAGAAGACATTAGCGGGAGGTCTAGCCGAAAACATTCAGTACTTC. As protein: CASSQKTLAGGLAENIQYF.

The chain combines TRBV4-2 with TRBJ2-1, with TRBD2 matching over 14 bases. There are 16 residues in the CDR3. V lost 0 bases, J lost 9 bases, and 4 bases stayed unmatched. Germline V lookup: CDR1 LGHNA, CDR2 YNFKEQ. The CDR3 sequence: CASSQDTGLAGGEQFF. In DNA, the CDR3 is TGTGCCAGCAGCCAAGATACAGGACTAGCGGGAGGTGAGCAGTTCTTC.

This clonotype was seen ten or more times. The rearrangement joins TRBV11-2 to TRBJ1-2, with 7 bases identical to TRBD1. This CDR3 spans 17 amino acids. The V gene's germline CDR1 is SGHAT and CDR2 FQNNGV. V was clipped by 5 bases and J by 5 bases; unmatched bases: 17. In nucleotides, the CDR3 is TGTGCCAGCAGCGGACAGGAACAACCTTTTGAGGTATATGGCTACACCTTC. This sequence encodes CASSGQEQPFEVYGYTF.

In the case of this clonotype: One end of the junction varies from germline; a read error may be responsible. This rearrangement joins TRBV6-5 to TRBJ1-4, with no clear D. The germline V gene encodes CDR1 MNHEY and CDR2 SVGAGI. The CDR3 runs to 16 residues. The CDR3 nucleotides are TGTGCCAGCAATTACTCGCCGACGGCCACTATGGGAAAACTGTTTTTT. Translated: CASNYSPTATMGKLFF.

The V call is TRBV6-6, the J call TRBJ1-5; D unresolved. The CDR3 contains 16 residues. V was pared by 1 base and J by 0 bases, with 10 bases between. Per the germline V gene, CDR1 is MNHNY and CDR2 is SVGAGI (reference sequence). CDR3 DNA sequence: TGTGCCAGCAGTTACTTGGCGGTTAATAGCAATCAGCCCCAGCATTTT. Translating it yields CASSYLAVNSNQPQHF.